This T cell receptor (beta chain) was identified in a study of OX40 agonist ivuxolimab in advanced cancers. Turning to the study itself: The group had a mean age of 60 years, ranged from about 20 to 90, and was 82.7% male. Overall study findings and caveats: The 0.1-3.0 mg/kg partial responders had among the lowest clonal expansion.

Worth noting for this clone: Its antigen is undetermined.

Profiling relied on immunoSEQ multiplex PCR, and the TCRdb table lists in-frame clones only, not all of them. The table lists 45,000 or so clones, approximately 82% of them singletons. This CDR3 is 15 amino acids long. Germline CDR1 and CDR2: LNHDA and SQIVND (reference sequence). Sample: CD4+ or CD8+ T cells sorted from blood, taken in a trial of the OX40 agonist ivuxolimab. V is TRBV19 and J is TRBJ2-1, with a tentative D call TRBD2 (5 bases). This TCR derives from an adult with an advanced solid tumor such as melanoma, head and neck, liver or kidney cancer. The CDR3 coding sequence is TGTGCGTCTCGGTCGGGATCGAGCTCCTACAATGAGCAGTTCTTC. Protein: CASRSGSSSYNEQFF.